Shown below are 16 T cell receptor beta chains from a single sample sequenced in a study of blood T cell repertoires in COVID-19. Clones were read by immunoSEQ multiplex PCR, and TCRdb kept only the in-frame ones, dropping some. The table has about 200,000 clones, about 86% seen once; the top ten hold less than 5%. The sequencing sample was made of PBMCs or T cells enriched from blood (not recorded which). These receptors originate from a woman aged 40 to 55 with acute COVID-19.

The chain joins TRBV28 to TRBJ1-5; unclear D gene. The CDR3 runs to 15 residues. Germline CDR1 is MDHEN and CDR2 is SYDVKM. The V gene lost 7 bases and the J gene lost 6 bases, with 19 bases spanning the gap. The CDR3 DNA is TGTGCCAGCAATTCCCCGACAAGAGGGTCTCAGCCCCAGCATTTT. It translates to CASNSPTRGSQPQHF.

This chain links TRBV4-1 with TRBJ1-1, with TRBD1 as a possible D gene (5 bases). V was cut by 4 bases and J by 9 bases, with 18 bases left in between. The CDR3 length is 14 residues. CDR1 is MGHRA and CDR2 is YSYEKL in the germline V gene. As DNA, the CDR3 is TGCGCCAGCAGCCCTGGGGGGTCGGCAGAGAAAGCTTTCTTT. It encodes CASSPGGSAEKAFF.

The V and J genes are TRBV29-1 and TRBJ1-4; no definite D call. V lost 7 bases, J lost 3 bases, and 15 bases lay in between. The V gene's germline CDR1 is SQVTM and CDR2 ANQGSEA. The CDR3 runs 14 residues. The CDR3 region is CSAAPPGANEKLFF. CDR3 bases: TGCAGCGCTGCCCCCCCAGGCGCTAATGAAAAACTGTTTTTT.

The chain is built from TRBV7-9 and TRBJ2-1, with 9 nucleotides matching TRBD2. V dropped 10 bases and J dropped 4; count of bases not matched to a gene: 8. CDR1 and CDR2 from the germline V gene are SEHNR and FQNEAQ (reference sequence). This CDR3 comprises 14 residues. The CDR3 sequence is CAIYLAGEYNEQFF. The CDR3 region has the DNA TGTGCCATATATTTAGCGGGAGAGTACAATGAGCAGTTCTTC.

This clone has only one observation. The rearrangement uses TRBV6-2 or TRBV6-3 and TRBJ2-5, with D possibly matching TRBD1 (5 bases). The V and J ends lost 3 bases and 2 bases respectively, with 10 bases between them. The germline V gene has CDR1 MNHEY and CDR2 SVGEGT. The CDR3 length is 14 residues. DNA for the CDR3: TGTGCCAGCAGTTATTGGCAGGGACAAGAGACCCAGTACTTC. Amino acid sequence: CASSYWQGQETQYF.

CDR3 sequence reads: CASSSGTNQPQHF. The DNA of the CDR3 is TGTGCCAGCAGCTCCGGGACAAATCAGCCCCAGCATTTT. This chain links TRBV12-3 or TRBV12-4 with TRBJ1-5; weak D call: TRBD1 (6 bases). The CDR3 contains 13 residues. V lost 6 bases and J lost 4, with 10 bases in between.

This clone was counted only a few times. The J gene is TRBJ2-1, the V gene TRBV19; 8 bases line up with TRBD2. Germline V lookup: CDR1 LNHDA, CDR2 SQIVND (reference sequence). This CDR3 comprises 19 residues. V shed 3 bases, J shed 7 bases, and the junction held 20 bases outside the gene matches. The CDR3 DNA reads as TGTGCCAGTAGTATGTGGCGTGGAAAACTAGCGGCGGGGGCAAATGAGCAGTTCTTC. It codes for CASSMWRGKLAAGANEQFF.

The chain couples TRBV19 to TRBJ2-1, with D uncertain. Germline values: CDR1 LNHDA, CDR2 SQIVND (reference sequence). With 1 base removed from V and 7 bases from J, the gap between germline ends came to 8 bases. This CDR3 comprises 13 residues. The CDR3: CASSIVGVNEQFF. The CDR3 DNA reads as TGTGCCAGTAGTATAGTCGGAGTTAATGAGCAGTTCTTC.

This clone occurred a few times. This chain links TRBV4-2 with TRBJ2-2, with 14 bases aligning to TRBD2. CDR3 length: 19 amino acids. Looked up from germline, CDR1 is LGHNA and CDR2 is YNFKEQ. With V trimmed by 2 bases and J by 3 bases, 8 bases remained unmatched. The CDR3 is CASSQPGLAGVTDTGELFF. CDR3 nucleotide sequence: TGTGCCAGCAGCCAACCGGGACTAGCGGGAGTAACGGACACCGGGGAGCTGTTTTTT.

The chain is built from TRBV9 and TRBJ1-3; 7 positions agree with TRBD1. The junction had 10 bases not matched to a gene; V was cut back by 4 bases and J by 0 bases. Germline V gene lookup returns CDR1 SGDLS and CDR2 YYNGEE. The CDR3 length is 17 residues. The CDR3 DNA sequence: TGTGCCAGCAGCCCCGGCCTCGGGACAGACTCTGGAAACACCATATATTTT. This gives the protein CASSPGLGTDSGNTIYF.

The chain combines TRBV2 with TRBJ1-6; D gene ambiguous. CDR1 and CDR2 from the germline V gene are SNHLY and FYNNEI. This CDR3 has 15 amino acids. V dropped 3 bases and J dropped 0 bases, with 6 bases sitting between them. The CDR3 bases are TGTGCCAGCAGTGATTACAGCTCCTATAATTCACCCCTCCACTTT. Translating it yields CASSDYSSYNSPLHF.

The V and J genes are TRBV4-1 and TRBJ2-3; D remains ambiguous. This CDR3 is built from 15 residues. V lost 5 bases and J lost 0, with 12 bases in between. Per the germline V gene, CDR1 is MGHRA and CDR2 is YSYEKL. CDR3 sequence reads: CASSSEVRSTDTQYF. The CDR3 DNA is TGCGCCAGCAGCTCAGAGGTTCGGAGCACAGATACGCAGTATTTT.

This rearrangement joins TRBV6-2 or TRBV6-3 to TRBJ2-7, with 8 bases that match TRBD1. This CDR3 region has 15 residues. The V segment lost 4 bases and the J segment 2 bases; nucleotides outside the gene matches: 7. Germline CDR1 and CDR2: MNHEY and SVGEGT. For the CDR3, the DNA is TGTGCCAGCAGTTCCCCTCGACAGGGGACCTACGAGCAGTACTTC. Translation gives CASSSPRQGTYEQYF.

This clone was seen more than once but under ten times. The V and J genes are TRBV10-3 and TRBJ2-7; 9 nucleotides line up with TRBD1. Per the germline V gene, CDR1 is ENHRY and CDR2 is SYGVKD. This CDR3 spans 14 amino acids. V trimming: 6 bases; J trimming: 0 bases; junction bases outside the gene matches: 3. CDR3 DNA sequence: TGTGCCATCAGAGGACAGGGGAGCTCCTACGAGCAGTACTTC. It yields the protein CAIRGQGSSYEQYF.

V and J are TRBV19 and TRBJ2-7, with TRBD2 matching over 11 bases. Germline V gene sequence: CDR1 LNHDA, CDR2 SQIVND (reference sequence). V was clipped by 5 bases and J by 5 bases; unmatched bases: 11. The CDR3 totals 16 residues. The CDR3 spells CASSGVTSGSTHEQYF. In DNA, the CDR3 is TGTGCCAGTAGTGGCGTCACTAGCGGGAGTACCCACGAGCAGTACTTC.

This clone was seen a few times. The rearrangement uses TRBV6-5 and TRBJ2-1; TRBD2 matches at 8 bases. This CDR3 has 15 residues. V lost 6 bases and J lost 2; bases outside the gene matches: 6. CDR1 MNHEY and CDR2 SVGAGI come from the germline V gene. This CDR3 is CASRSLAVPYNEQFF. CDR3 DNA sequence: TGTGCCAGCAGGTCACTAGCGGTACCCTACAATGAGCAGTTCTTC.